This T cell receptor beta chain was observed in a study of cytomegalovirus exposure and HLA in healthy donors. The germline CDR1 and CDR2 sequences are LNHDA and SQIVND (reference sequence). This CDR3 spans 17 amino acids. The V end lost 5 bases, the J end lost 0 bases, and 14 bases lay between the germline ends. In the PCR, 60 Vbeta and 13 Jbeta primers were used. Sequencing was performed with immunoSEQ multiplex PCR; in TCRdb, only in-frame clones are kept and a portion is missing. Here the sample spans about 140,000 clones, approximately 70% being singletons. The V and J genes are TRBV19 and TRBJ2-6; D uncertain. The sample was PBMCs. This sequence was found in a woman aged 55-75 years in good health and CMV-seronegative. As DNA, the CDR3 is TGTGCCAGTAGTTTGGGCAGGCTTGGCTCTGGGGCCAACGTCCTGACTTTC. The encoded protein is CASSLGRLGSGANVLTF.